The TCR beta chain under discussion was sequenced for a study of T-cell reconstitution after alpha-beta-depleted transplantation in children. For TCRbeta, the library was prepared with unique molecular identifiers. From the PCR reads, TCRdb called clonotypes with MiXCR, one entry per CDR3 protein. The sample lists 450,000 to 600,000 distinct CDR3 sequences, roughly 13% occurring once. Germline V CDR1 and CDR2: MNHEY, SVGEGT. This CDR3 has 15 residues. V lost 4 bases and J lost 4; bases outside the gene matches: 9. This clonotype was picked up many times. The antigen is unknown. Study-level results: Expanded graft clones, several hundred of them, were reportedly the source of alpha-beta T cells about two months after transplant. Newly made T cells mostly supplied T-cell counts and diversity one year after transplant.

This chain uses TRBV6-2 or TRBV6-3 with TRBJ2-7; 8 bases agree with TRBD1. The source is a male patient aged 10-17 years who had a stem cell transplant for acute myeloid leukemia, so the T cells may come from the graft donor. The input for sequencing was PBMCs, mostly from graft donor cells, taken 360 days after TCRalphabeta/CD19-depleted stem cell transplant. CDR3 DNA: TGTGCCAGCAGTTCTTCACGGACAGGGAAGTACGAGCAGTACTTC. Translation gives CASSSSRTGKYEQYF.